The 25 T cell receptor beta chains presented below share a single source sample, sequenced in a study of blood T cells in healthy people across ages. Primers used in a second PCR of about 7 to 12 cycles were a sample-barcoded 5' primer and a J-beta primer mix. Each CDR3 protein is one row after TCRdb ran MiXCR on the 5' RACE reads. The data contain more than 750,000 distinct CDR3 sequences, around 29% of them singletons. These records were also assigned to another study, of T cells of mothers and their children.

The sequencing sample was made of blood. The receptors here all came from a woman in her thirties or forties in good health.

This clonotype was seen only once. This may be a read error, as it is one base from a much larger clone. This chain links TRBV4-2 with TRBJ2-5; TRBD2 agrees at 9 bases. This CDR3 is 15 amino acids long. The ends lost 0 bases at V and 11 bases at J; junction bases unmatched: 10. From germline, CDR1 is LGHNA and CDR2 YNFKEQ. The CDR3 DNA follows: TGTGCCAGCAGCCAAGAGGCGGGGGGGTCGTATGAGCAGTACTTC. Residues: CASSQEAGGSYEQYF.

In this sample, this clonotype turned up many times. V usage is TRBV5-1 and J usage is TRBJ2-5; D may be TRBD1 (6 bases). In germline, CDR1 is SGHRS, CDR2 YFSETQ. The V end was cut by 4 bases, the J end by 2 bases, with 9 bases between. The CDR3 is 13 residues long. CDR3 sequence (DNA): TGCGCCAGCAGCACCGGACAGCAAGAGACCCAGTACTTC. Its protein is CASSTGQQETQYF.

The gene calls are TRBV28 and TRBJ2-7, with 13 bases that match TRBD2. Near its end, the DNA agrees better with TRBJ2-1, so the J call may be wrong. Germline V CDR1 and CDR2: MDHEN, SYDVKM. The CDR3 runs to 17 residues. The CDR3 sequence is CASSSPGLAGTSYEQFF. DNA for the CDR3: TGTGCCAGCAGTTCCCCGGGACTAGCGGGGACCTCCTACGAGCAGTTCTTC.

The chain is built from TRBV25-1 and TRBJ2-5; maybe TRBD2 (9 bases). This CDR3 has 16 residues. V was trimmed by 7 bases and J by 5 bases, leaving 23 bases between them. Germline values: CDR1 MGHDK, CDR2 SYGVNS. CDR3 in DNA: TGTGCCAGCATGGCCCAGGGGGCGGGGGGGCCCGAGACCCAGTACTTC. This translates into CASMAQGAGGPETQYF.

A word on this clonotype: Just one base apart from a much larger clone, this may be a read error. The CDR3 is CTSSFSGVAQFF. As DNA, the CDR3 is TGTACCAGCAGCTTCTCGGGGGTAGCGCAGTTCTTC. This rearrangement joins TRBV7-6 to TRBJ2-1; tentatively, D is TRBD2 (6 bases). From germline, CDR1 is SGHVS and CDR2 FNYEAQ. This CDR3 region has 12 residues.

The chain uses TRBV7-9 and TRBJ1-2; 7 bases fit TRBD1. The trim removed 5 bases at V and 8 bases at J, leaving 8 bases unmatched. This CDR3 comprises 13 residues. The germline V gene encodes CDR1 SEHNR and CDR2 FQNEAQ (reference sequence). CDR3 sequence: CASSLQTGEGYTF. CDR3 sequence (DNA): TGTGCCAGCAGCCTCCAAACAGGGGAAGGCTACACCTTC.

This clonotype appeared once. The V call is TRBV27, the J call TRBJ1-1; unclear D gene. The CDR3 length is 13 residues. Deletions cut 0 bases from V and 6 bases from J, with 8 bases between. Looked up from germline, CDR1 is MNHEY and CDR2 is SMNVEV (reference sequence). In nucleotides, the CDR3 is TGTGCCAGCAGTTTATCGCGGGTTGCTGAAGCTTTCTTT. Translated: CASSLSRVAEAFF.

This clonotype was counted only a few times. The chain uses TRBV12-3 or TRBV12-4 and TRBJ2-3; D perhaps matches TRBD1 (6 bases). V lost 7 bases to trimming and J lost 1 base, with 15 bases between them. This CDR3 comprises 15 residues. For the CDR3, the DNA is TGTGCCAGCAATCGCCGGGACACGGGCACAGATACGCAGTATTTT. Translating it yields CASNRRDTGTDTQYF.

This clonotype appeared a few times. V and J are TRBV7-9 and TRBJ1-4; D is perhaps TRBD1 (6 bases). The germline gives CDR1 SEHNR, CDR2 FQNEAQ (reference sequence). The germline V and J ends were trimmed by 4 bases and 4 bases, with 13 bases remaining between them. The CDR3 has 15 amino acids. The CDR3 region is CASSSGQRNNEKLFF. CDR3 bases: TGTGCCAGCAGCTCCGGACAGCGGAATAATGAAAAACTGTTTTTT.

The rearrangement uses TRBV18 and TRBJ2-3; D might be TRBD2 (5 bases). Deletions cut 0 bases from V and 6 bases from J, with 7 bases between. Germline-derived CDR1 and CDR2 are KGHSH and LQKENI. The CDR3 extends over 13 amino acids. The CDR3 loop is CASSPPSVDTQYF. For the CDR3, the DNA is TGTGCCAGCTCACCACCTAGCGTCGATACGCAGTATTTT.

This clonotype was recorded many times. The chain recombines TRBV28 with TRBJ2-1, with TRBD1 matching over 9 bases. The CDR3 totals 14 residues. V shed 6 bases, J shed 5 bases, and the junction held 5 bases outside the gene matches. Germline CDR1 MDHEN, CDR2 SYDVKM. The CDR3 DNA follows: TGTGCCAGCAGCGCCGGGACAGGGCACAATGAGCAGTTCTTC. Its translation: CASSAGTGHNEQFF. Full variable domain (remainder filled in from reference TRBV28 and TRBJ2-1): DVKVTQSSRYLVKRTGEKVFLECVQDMDHENMFWYRQDPGLGLRLIYFSYDVKMKEKGDIPEGYSVSREKKERFSLILESASTNQTSMYLCASSAGTGHNEQFFGPGTRLTVL.

About this clonotype itself: Its ends do not fully match the called genes, so a read error is possible. The V gene is TRBV7-3, the J gene TRBJ2-3; 8 bases map to TRBD2. This CDR3 comprises 14 residues. From germline, CDR1 is SGHTA and CDR2 FQGTGA. The CDR3 reads CAGSKLAGTDTQYF. The CDR3 nucleotides are TGTGCCGGCAGCAAACTAGCGGGCACAGATACGCAGTATTTT. Combining the CDR3 with reference TRBV7-3 and TRBJ2-3 gives the whole variable domain GAGVSQTPSNKVTEKGKYVELRCDPISGHTALYWYRQSLGQGPEFLIYFQGTGAADDSGLPNDRFFAVRPEGSVSTLKIQRTERGDSAVYLCAGSKLAGTDTQYFGPGTRLTVL.

The chain links TRBV7-2 to TRBJ2-3, with TRBD2 as a possible D gene (5 bases). Germline V gene data show CDR1 as SGHTA and CDR2 as FQGNSA. The CDR3 is 12 amino acids. The V and J ends lost 7 bases and 12 bases respectively, with 17 bases between them. CDR3 sequence: CASTLPPASQYF. In nucleotides, the CDR3 is TGTGCCAGCACCCTCCCTCCCGCTAGCCAGTATTTT.

This clonotype was seen ten or more times. This rearrangement joins TRBV6-2 or TRBV6-3 to TRBJ2-7, with D perhaps matching TRBD1 (5 bases). Germline values: CDR1 MNHEY, CDR2 SVGEGT. CDR3 length equals 13 residues. Deletions cut 6 bases from V and 2 bases from J, with 11 bases between. CDR3 nucleotide sequence: TGTGCCAGCAGAGTCACAGGAACCTACGAGCAGTACTTC. Translated, it gives CASRVTGTYEQYF.

The V gene is TRBV28, the J gene TRBJ1-2, with D perhaps matching TRBD1 (5 bases). With 3 bases removed from V and 0 bases from J, the gap between germline ends came to 17 bases. CDR1 and CDR2 (germline): MDHEN, SYDVKM. This CDR3 is 17 amino acids long. The CDR3 bases are TGTGCCAGCAGTTTTAGGTTCAAGGGGAAGCCTAACTATGGCTACACCTTC. Encoded protein: CASSFRFKGKPNYGYTF.

This clonotype was picked up a small number of times. The rearrangement links TRBV2 to TRBJ1-2, with 8 bases identical to TRBD1. After removal of 6 bases from V and 8 bases from J, the junction contained 11 bases not matched to a gene. Germline V gives CDR1 SNHLY, CDR2 FYNNEI. There are 14 residues in the CDR3. This CDR3 is CASRVGTGDWGYTF. The CDR3 bases are TGTGCCAGCAGGGTCGGGACAGGCGATTGGGGCTACACCTTC. Looking up the rest from reference TRBV2 and TRBJ1-2 gives the full variable domain: EPEVTQTPSHQVTQMGQEVILRCVPISNHLYFYWYRQILGQKVEFLVSFYNNEISEKSEIFDDQFSVERPDGSNFTLKIRSTKLEDSAMYFCASRVGTGDWGYTFGSGTRLTVV.

This clonotype came up a few times. The chain uses TRBV7-9 and TRBJ2-7; the D is unclear. This CDR3 is built from 15 residues. Germline CDR1 and CDR2: SEHNR and FQNEAQ (reference sequence). The V end was cut by 5 bases, the J end by 3 bases, with 17 bases between. In nucleotides, the CDR3 is TGTGCCAGCAGCCTAGATCGAAAATCTATCTACGAGCAGTACTTC. It specifies CASSLDRKSIYEQYF.

The table lists this clonotype with a count of one. The chain uses TRBV5-1 and TRBJ1-1; D is undetermined. The germline gives CDR1 SGHRS, CDR2 YFSETQ. This CDR3 contains 15 residues. V lost 3 bases to trimming and J lost 5 bases, with 17 bases between them. The CDR3 region is CASSSRGLGGTEAFF. The DNA for the CDR3 is TGCGCCAGCAGCTCCCGCGGTTTGGGTGGAACTGAAGCTTTCTTT.

This clonotype is a singleton in its sample. This chain links TRBV29-1 with TRBJ2-3; TRBD1 might be the D (6 bases). V gave up 6 bases and J gave up 0 bases, with 16 bases separating them. The CDR3 is 15 residues long. Per the germline V gene, CDR1 is SQVTM and CDR2 is ANQGSEA. DNA of the CDR3: TGCAGCGTCTCGTTGGGGGCCACTAGCACAGATACGCAGTATTTT. It codes for CSVSLGATSTDTQYF.

J is TRBJ1-6 and V is TRBV2; 8 positions agree with TRBD1. Per the germline V gene, CDR1 is SNHLY and CDR2 is FYNNEI. This CDR3 comprises 14 residues. V lost 5 bases to trimming and J lost 7 bases; unmatched junction nucleotides: 4. The CDR3 bases are TGTGCCAGCAGTTGGGGACAGGTGAATTCACCCCTCCACTTT. As protein: CASSWGQVNSPLHF.

The chain couples TRBV28 to TRBJ2-1, with 9 bases that match TRBD1. With the DNA end fitting TRBJ2-7 better, the J assignment may be wrong. The CDR3 has 16 amino acids. Germline CDR1 and CDR2: MDHEN and SYDVKM. In DNA, the CDR3 is TGTGCCAGCAGTCTGGGGACAGGGAGTCATCTGTGGGAGCAGTACTTC. It codes for CASSLGTGSHLWEQYF.

The chain carries TRBV20-1 and TRBJ1-5; possibly TRBD1 for D (5 bases). The V gene lost 5 bases and the J gene lost 4 bases, with 15 bases spanning the gap. CDR3 length: 14 residues. Germline CDR1 DFQATT, CDR2 SNEGSKA (reference sequence). The CDR3 DNA is TGCAGTGCTCCTGGTCAGGGTCAGAATCAGCCCCAGCATTTT. Its protein is CSAPGQGQNQPQHF.

For this clonotype: One end of the junction fails to match germline, which may point to a read error. The J gene is TRBJ2-3, the V gene TRBV4-2, with 8 bases lining up with TRBD2. This CDR3 contains 16 residues. Germline CDR1 LGHNA, CDR2 YNFKEQ. In nucleotides, the CDR3 is TGTGCCAGCAGCCACCTATGCGGGGGGCCGACAGGTACGCAGTATTTT. It codes for CASSHLCGGPTGTQYF.

This chain connects TRBV7-2 to TRBJ2-1; no clear D gene. Germline CDR1 and CDR2: SGHTA and FQGNSA. V was pared by 0 bases and J by 9 bases, with 12 bases between. The CDR3 has 14 residues. The CDR3 is CASSLALAASEQFF. The CDR3 DNA sequence: TGTGCCAGCAGCTTAGCCCTGGCTGCATCTGAGCAGTTCTTC. The whole variable domain, remainder taken from reference TRBV7-2 and TRBJ2-1, is GAGVSQSPSNKVTEKGKDVELRCDPISGHTALYWYRQSLGQGLEFLIYFQGNSAPDKSGLPSDRFSAERTGGSVSTLTIQRTQQEDSAVYLCASSLALAASEQFFGPGTRLTVL.

Points on this clonotype: A much larger clone sits a single nucleotide away, making a read error possible. The DNA of the CDR3 is TGCAGTGCTAGAGATTTCCAGCGGGGGGGCTACGAGCAGTACTTC. This gives the protein CSARDFQRGGYEQYF. The V call is TRBV20-1, the J call TRBJ2-7; TRBD2 matches at 10 bases. Losses at the gene ends were 0 bases for V and 3 bases for J; bases not matched to a gene: 5. CDR1 and CDR2 from the germline V gene are DFQATT and SNEGSKA (reference sequence). This CDR3 has 15 residues.